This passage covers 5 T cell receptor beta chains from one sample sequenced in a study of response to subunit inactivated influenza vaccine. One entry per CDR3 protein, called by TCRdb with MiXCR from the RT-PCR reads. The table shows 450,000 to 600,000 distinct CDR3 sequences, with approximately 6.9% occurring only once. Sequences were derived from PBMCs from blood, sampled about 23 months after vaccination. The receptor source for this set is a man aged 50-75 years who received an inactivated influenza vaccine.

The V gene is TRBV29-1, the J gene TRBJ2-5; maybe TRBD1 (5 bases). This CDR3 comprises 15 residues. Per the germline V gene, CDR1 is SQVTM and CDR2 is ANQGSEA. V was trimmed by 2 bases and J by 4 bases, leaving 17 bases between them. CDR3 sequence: CSVEQGTQRRETQYF. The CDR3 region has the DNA TGCAGCGTTGAACAGGGCACCCAACGTCGAGAGACCCAGTACTTC.

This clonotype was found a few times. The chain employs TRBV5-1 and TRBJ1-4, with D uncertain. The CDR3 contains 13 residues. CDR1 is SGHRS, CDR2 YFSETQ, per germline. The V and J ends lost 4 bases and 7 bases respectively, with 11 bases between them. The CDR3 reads CASSRMWGEKLFF. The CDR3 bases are TGCGCCAGCAGCCGGATGTGGGGTGAAAAACTGTTTTTT. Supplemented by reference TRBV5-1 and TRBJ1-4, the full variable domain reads KAGVTQTPRYLIKTRGQQVTLSCSPISGHRSVSWYQQTPGQGLQFLFEYFSETQRNKGNFPGRFSGRQFSNSRSEMNVSTLELGDSALYLCASSRMWGEKLFFGSGTQLSVL.

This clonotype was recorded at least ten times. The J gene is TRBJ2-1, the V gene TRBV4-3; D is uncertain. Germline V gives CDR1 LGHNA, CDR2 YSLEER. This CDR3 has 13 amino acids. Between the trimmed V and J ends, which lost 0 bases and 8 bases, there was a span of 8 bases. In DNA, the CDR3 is TGCGCCAGCAGCCAAGACAAGGGTTATGAGCAGTTCTTC. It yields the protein CASSQDKGYEQFF.

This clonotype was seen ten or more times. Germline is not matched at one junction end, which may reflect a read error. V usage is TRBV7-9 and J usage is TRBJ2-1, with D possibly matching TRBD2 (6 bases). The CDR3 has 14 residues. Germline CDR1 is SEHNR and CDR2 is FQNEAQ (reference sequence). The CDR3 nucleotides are TGTGCCAGCAGCCTAGAGGAGGGGTCAGGACGGAAAGATTTC. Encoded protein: CASSLEEGSGRKDF. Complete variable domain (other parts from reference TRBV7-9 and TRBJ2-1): DTGVSQNPRHKITKRGQNVTFRCDPISEHNRLYWYRQTLGQGPEFLTYFQNEAQLEKSRLLSDRFSAERPKGSFSTLEIQRTEQGDSAMYLCASSLEEGSGRKDFGPGTRLTVL.

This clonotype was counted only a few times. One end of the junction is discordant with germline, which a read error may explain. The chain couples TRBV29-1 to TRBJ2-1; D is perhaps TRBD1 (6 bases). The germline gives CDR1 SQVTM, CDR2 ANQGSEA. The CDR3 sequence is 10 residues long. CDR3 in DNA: TGCAGCGGGGAGCGTGGGGGCCTGGTCTTC. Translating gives CSGERGGLVF.